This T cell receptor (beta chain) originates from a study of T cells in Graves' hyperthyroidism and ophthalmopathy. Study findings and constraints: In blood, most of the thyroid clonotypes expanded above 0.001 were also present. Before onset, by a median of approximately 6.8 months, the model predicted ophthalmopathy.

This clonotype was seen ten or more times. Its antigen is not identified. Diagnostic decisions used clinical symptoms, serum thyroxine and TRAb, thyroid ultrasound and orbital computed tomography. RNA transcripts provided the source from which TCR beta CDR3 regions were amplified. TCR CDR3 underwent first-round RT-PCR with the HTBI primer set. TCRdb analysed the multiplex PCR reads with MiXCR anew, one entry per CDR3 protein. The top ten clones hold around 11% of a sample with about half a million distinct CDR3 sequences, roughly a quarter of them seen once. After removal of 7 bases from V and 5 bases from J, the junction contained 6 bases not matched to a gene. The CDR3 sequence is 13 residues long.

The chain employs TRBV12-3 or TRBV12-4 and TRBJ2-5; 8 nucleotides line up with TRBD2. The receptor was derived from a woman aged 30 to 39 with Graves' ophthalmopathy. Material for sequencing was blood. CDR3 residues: CASTTGGGETQYF. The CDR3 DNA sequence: TGTGCCAGCACGACCGGGGGGGGTGAGACCCAGTACTTC.